The next 13 T cell receptor beta chains were all read from a single sample in a study of chemoradiotherapy in HPV16-positive cancers. This table comes from immunoSEQ multiplex PCR, and its TCRdb copy is limited to in-frame clones, with some not included. The sample yields several thousand clones, 80% seen once. The sample here was taken from a patient who underwent chemoradiotherapy. The receptors stem from a human donor with HPV-associated anogenital cancer.

This clone was seen a few times. This chain uses TRBV18 with TRBJ1-5, with D perhaps TRBD1 (5 bases). V lost 3 bases and J 9 bases, leaving 9 bases between the germline ends. This CDR3 comprises 12 residues. The germline V gene has CDR1 KGHSH and CDR2 LQKENI. In DNA, the CDR3 is TGTGCCAGCTCACCGGGGGACGGGCCCCAGCATTTT. Encoded protein: CASSPGDGPQHF.

The chain has TRBV2 and TRBJ2-7, with unresolved D. The CDR3 loop spans 13 amino acids. CDR1 SNHLY and CDR2 FYNNEI come from the germline V gene. V was trimmed by 3 bases and J by 2 bases, leaving 8 bases between them. As DNA, the CDR3 is TGTGCCAGCAGTGAGGGCGGAACCTACGAGCAGTACTTC. Protein: CASSEGGTYEQYF. Filled out from reference TRBV2 and TRBJ2-7, the complete variable domain reads EPEVTQTPSHQVTQMGQEVILRCVPISNHLYFYWYRQILGQKVEFLVSFYNNEISEKSEIFDDQFSVERPDGSNFTLKIRSTKLEDSAMYFCASSEGGTYEQYFGPGTRLTVT.

This clone was found a few times. The chain has TRBV14 and TRBJ2-7; D gene uncertain. CDR3 length: 13 amino acids. The V and J ends lost 1 base and 3 bases respectively, with 7 bases between them. Germline V lookup: CDR1 SGHDN, CDR2 FVKESK. The CDR3 protein is CASSQGRGYEQYF. The CDR3 DNA reads TGTGCCAGCAGCCAAGGCAGAGGCTACGAGCAGTACTTC.

The rearrangement joins TRBV7-9 to TRBJ2-1; 11 bases match TRBD2. The CDR3 runs 17 residues. V shed 0 bases, J shed 9 bases, and the junction held 10 bases outside the gene matches. Germline lookup yields CDR1 SEHNR and CDR2 FQNEAQ (reference sequence). The DNA for the CDR3 is TGTGCCAGCAGCTTAGCAGTTAGACTAGCGGGAAGGTCTGAGCAGTTCTTC. It translates to CASSLAVRLAGRSEQFF.

This chain connects TRBV21-1 to TRBJ2-7; TRBD1, the D gene given by the table, was not confirmed from the DNA. TRBV21-1 is given as a pseudogene. This CDR3 contains 13 residues. CDR3 amino acids: CASSRKQGVEQYF. CDR3 nucleotides: TGTGCCAGCAGCAGGAAACAGGGGGTCGAGCAGTACTTC.

V and J are TRBV11-2 and TRBJ2-5; tentative D call: TRBD2 (6 bases). The V and J ends lost 5 bases and 2 bases respectively, with 12 bases between them. Germline CDR1 SGHAT, CDR2 FQNNGV. The CDR3 has 14 residues. Here the CDR3 reads CASSPFGLQETQYF. CDR3 in DNA: TGTGCCAGCAGCCCGTTCGGACTACAAGAGACCCAGTACTTC.

CDR3 nucleotide sequence: TGTGCCAGCAGCCTCCTGCTAGCGGAGAACACCGGGGAGCTGTTTTTT. It translates to CASSLLLAENTGELFF. The gene calls are TRBV9 and TRBJ2-2; 7 nucleotides align to TRBD2. Trimming cost V 4 bases and J 1 base; bases outside gene matches: 7. There are 16 residues in the CDR3. Per the germline V gene, CDR1 is SGDLS and CDR2 is YYNGEE.

In regard to this clone: The same CDR3 can be traced to other DNA sequences in this sample. This chain connects TRBV7-2 to TRBJ1-1; maybe TRBD1 (5 bases). The CDR3 contains 14 residues. The V gene lost 3 bases and the J gene lost 5 bases, with 13 bases spanning the gap. CDR1 SGHTA and CDR2 FQGNSA come from the germline V gene. Here the CDR3 DNA reads TGTGCCAGCAGCTTCGATCAGGGAAGAACTGAAGCTTTCTTT. This encodes CASSFDQGRTEAFF. Full variable domain (outside the CDR3, taken from reference TRBV7-2 and TRBJ1-1): GAGVSQSPSNKVTEKGKDVELRCDPISGHTALYWYRQSLGQGLEFLIYFQGNSAPDKSGLPSDRFSAERTGGSVSTLTIQRTQQEDSAVYLCASSFDQGRTEAFFGQGTRLTVV.

The chain links TRBV5-1 to TRBJ2-5; D is possibly TRBD2 (5 bases). CDR3 size: 14 residues. Germline CDR1 SGHRS, CDR2 YFSETQ. V lost 0 bases, J lost 4 bases, and 10 bases lay in between. In nucleotides, the CDR3 is TGCGCCAGCAGCTTGGGTCTAGCTGGAGAGACCCAGTACTTC. It translates to CASSLGLAGETQYF.

This clone was counted a few times. This sequence joins TRBV4-2 and TRBJ2-3; tentative D call: TRBD2 (5 bases). Between the trimmed V and J ends, which lost 2 bases and 0 bases, there was a span of 9 bases. CDR1 and CDR2 from the germline V gene are LGHNA and YNFKEQ. The CDR3 extends over 15 amino acids. CDR3 DNA: TGTGCCAGCAGCCAATTAACTAGTAGCACAGATACGCAGTATTTT. This gives the protein CASSQLTSSTDTQYF.

CDR3 sequence reads: CASSLSPGQALGALHF. The DNA for the CDR3 is TGTGCCAGCAGCTTATCTCCGGGACAGGCCCTGGGAGCCCTCCACTTT. The rearrangement links TRBV7-2 to TRBJ1-6, with 8 bases aligning to TRBD1. V lost 2 bases to trimming and J lost 14 bases; unmatched junction nucleotides: 14. The CDR3 spans 16 residues. Germline assignment: CDR1 SGHTA and CDR2 FQGNSA.

The V call is TRBV9, the J call TRBJ2-3; no firm D call. The CDR3 loop spans 12 amino acids. Germline V CDR1 and CDR2: SGDLS, YYNGEE. The V end lost 2 bases, the J end lost 2 bases, and 3 bases lay between the germline ends. The CDR3 coding sequence is TGTGCCAGCAGCGTTACCACAGATACGCAGTATTTT. It encodes CASSVTTDTQYF.

For the CDR3, the DNA is TGTGCCAGCAGCACAGACAGGGGAGACACTGAAGCTTTCTTT. Translation gives CASSTDRGDTEAFF. The rearrangement joins TRBV9 to TRBJ1-1, with 8 nucleotides matching TRBD1. Unmatched junction bases numbered 5, after V lost 4 bases and J lost 3 bases. CDR1 and CDR2 (germline): SGDLS, YYNGEE. This CDR3 has 14 residues.